The clone carrying this TCR beta chain was recorded at least ten times. The ends were cut back, 0 bases at V and 3 bases at J, with 13 bases in the middle. The CDR3 extends over 15 amino acids. Germline CDR1 SGHKS, CDR2 YYEKEE (reference sequence). These data come from a study of neurological immune-mediated disorders. TCRdb reprocessed the 5' RACE reads with MiXCR, giving one entry per CDR3 protein. The data show over 45,000 distinct CDR3 sequences, with around 3.3% seen just once and over 13% held by the top ten. The rearrangement joins TRBV5-5 to TRBJ2-7; weak D call: TRBD2 (7 bases). The sample consisted of PBMCs. The sequence came from a woman between 50 and 59 years old with multiple sclerosis. In nucleotides, the CDR3 is TGTGCCAGCAGCTTGGCGGCAGGGGAGGGCTACGAGCAGTACGTC. This encodes CASSLAAGEGYEQYV.